This T cell receptor beta chain stems from a study of blood T cell repertoires in COVID-19. Across the whole study: There were acute and convalescent COVID-19 samples, and they came from the United States, Italy and Spain. PBMCs, B-cell-depleted T cells, or T cells provided the cDNA or gDNA that made up the material.

This clone appeared a few times. As processed by the authors: The assay estimated nucleated cells by amplifying reference gene primers. Produced via immunoSEQ multiplex PCR; TCRdb's table is partial and in-frame only. The DNA was the basis for D and trimming; V, J and clone size are from that table. Here the sample spans some 190,000 clones, roughly 81% being singletons. This clonotype was obtained from a woman of 80 years or more with acute or convalescent COVID-19. The sequenced sample was peripheral blood.

CDR3 sequence (DNA): TGTGCCAGTAGTATAGATATAGGCGTAGGGGATGGCTACACCTTC. Its translation is CASSIDIGVGDGYTF. The V gene is TRBV19, the J gene TRBJ1-2, with D possibly matching TRBD1 (5 bases). Per germline, CDR1 LNHDA and CDR2 SQIVND (reference sequence). This CDR3 is 15 amino acids long. Trimming removed 0 bases from V and 6 bases from J, with 14 bases in between.